The table lists the clone carrying this T cell receptor beta chain with a few counts. Its target is not known. This may be a read error: a much more frequent sequence differs by one nucleotide. Starting from genomic DNA, TCR beta CDR3 was amplified through two-round multiplex PCR. Specific primers for each TRBV and TRBJ gene were what first-round PCR used. PCR proceeded to a second round, and that round used universal primers. TCRdb re-called the multiplex PCR reads with MiXCR, one entry per CDR3 protein. The repertoire includes some 34,000 distinct CDR3 sequences, 32% of them detected once, and 25% to 30% sits in the top ten. The germline V gene has CDR1 LGHDT and CDR2 YNNKEL (reference sequence). This CDR3 is built from 15 residues. The data are from a study of prognosis after radiotherapy for stage I lung cancer. Background on the study: Therapy given concurrently with stereotactic body radiotherapy reached no patient.

General study findings and limits: The study found that unique TCR clone counts fell after stereotactic body radiation therapy, median 10,088 versus 6,861.

Specimen: PBMCs, collected before or after stereotactic body radiation therapy (not recorded which). The chain links TRBV3-1 to TRBJ1-5; 9 nucleotides match TRBD1. The clonotype comes from a donor over 45 with non-small cell lung cancer. CDR3 sequence reads: CAGSPGTGPNQPQHF. CDR3 in DNA: TGTGCCGGCAGCCCGGGGACAGGGCCTAATCAGCCCCAGCATTTT.